One sample yielded the 26 T cell receptor beta chains listed below, sequenced in a study of Graves' ophthalmopathy and Graves' hyperthyroidism. The authors amplified TCR beta CDR3 regions from RNA transcripts. HTBI-primed RT-PCR formed the first round, and a multiplex PCR formed the second. MiXCR was run by TCRdb on the multiplex PCR reads, yielding one entry per CDR3 protein. Found here are 300,000 to 400,000 distinct CDR3 sequences, roughly a sixth of them singletons; the top ten hold 9% to 15%. Sequenced material: peripheral blood. These receptor sequences come from an adult man with Graves' ophthalmopathy.

This clonotype has at least ten counts. The chain is built from TRBV20-1 and TRBJ2-5; possible D gene TRBD2, 7 bases. The germline V and J ends were trimmed by 4 bases and 5 bases, with 23 bases remaining between them. Germline CDR1 reads DFQATT; CDR2 reads SNEGSKA (reference sequence). The CDR3 runs 16 residues. In DNA form, the CDR3 reads TGCAGTGCTATAACTACCTTGGGGGGGGGCCTTGAGACCCAGTACTTC. Protein product: CSAITTLGGGLETQYF.

The chain employs TRBV6-5 and TRBJ2-7; 12 bases agree with TRBD2. Per germline, CDR1 MNHEY and CDR2 SVGAGI. The CDR3 has 17 residues. The J segment lost 0 bases and the V segment lost 4 bases, leaving 7 bases of the junction unmatched. As DNA, the CDR3 is TGTGCCAGCAGTTCTGGGACTAGCGGGCCTAGCTCCTACGAGCAGTACTTC. It codes for CASSSGTSGPSSYEQYF.

This clonotype was observed at least ten times. The V call is TRBV6-1, the J call TRBJ2-5; 7 bases agree with TRBD1. J lost 2 bases, V lost 7 bases, and 4 bases had no gene match. The CDR3 is made up of 13 amino acids. The germline gives CDR1 MNHNS, CDR2 SASEGT. In DNA, the CDR3 is TGTGCCAGCACCCCAGGGGGTCAAGAGACCCAGTACTTC. This translates into CASTPGGQETQYF.

In its sample, this clonotype was seen many times. The chain recombines TRBV20-1 with TRBJ1-1; the D is unclear. The germline gives CDR1 DFQATT, CDR2 SNEGSKA (reference sequence). V was trimmed by 1 base and J by 0 bases, leaving 12 bases between them. The CDR3 has 15 amino acids. The CDR3 sequence: CSARATRTVNTEAFF. CDR3 in DNA: TGCAGTGCTAGAGCGACCCGGACGGTGAACACTGAAGCTTTCTTT.

This chain links TRBV28 with TRBJ2-7, with 8 nucleotides matching TRBD2. With V trimmed by 5 bases and J by 3 bases, 6 bases remained unmatched. The germline CDR1 and CDR2 sequences are MDHEN and SYDVKM. The CDR3 extends over 14 amino acids. CDR3 in amino acids: CASSQPGLDYEQYF. CDR3 coding DNA: TGTGCCAGCAGTCAACCGGGACTAGACTACGAGCAGTACTTC.

This clonotype was seen at least ten times. The chain couples TRBV20-1 to TRBJ2-7, with 7 nucleotides matching TRBD2. The V and J ends lost 7 bases and 1 base, in that order; junction bases with no gene match: 10. The germline V gene encodes CDR1 DFQATT and CDR2 SNEGSKA (reference sequence). This CDR3 comprises 14 residues. CDR3 nucleotide sequence: TGCAGTGGCTTGTCGGGAGGTGATTCCTACGAGCAGTACTTC. Translated, it gives CSGLSGGDSYEQYF.

This clonotype was recorded at least ten times. CDR3 region: CASSSAGREGLDIQYF. The CDR3 bases are TGTGCCAGCAGTTCGGCGGGCAGGGAGGGGTTAGACATTCAGTACTTC. The gene calls are TRBV6-2 or TRBV6-3 and TRBJ2-4; 7 nucleotides align to TRBD2. The CDR3 consists of 16 residues. J lost 8 bases, V lost 4 bases, and 14 bases had no gene match. CDR1 and CDR2 from the germline V gene are MNHEY and SVGEGT.

The chain combines TRBV6-1 with TRBJ2-7, with 7 bases matching TRBD2. V lost 11 bases, J lost 2 bases, and 12 bases stayed unmatched. The CDR3 totals 14 residues. Germline loops: CDR1 MNHNS, CDR2 SASEGT. This chain's CDR3 is CASRGAGRTYEQYF. DNA of the CDR3: TGTGCCTCCCGGGGAGCCGGGAGGACCTACGAGCAGTACTTC.

In its sample, this clonotype was seen many times. The chain employs TRBV24-1 and TRBJ1-5; D not certain. This CDR3 is built from 17 residues. Trimming removed 4 bases at V and 1 base at J, with 16 bases between. From germline, CDR1 is KGHDR and CDR2 SFDVKD. In DNA form, the CDR3 reads TGTGCCACCAGTGACGCGGGAGGGATTGGGAGCAATCAGCCCCAGCATTTT. As protein: CATSDAGGIGSNQPQHF.

This clonotype was observed at least ten times. V gene TRBV7-2 combines with J gene TRBJ2-5; D might be TRBD2 (5 bases). Deletions cut 1 base from V and 5 bases from J, with 14 bases between. The CDR3 has 15 amino acids. Germline CDR1 and CDR2: SGHTA and FQGNSA. CDR3 residues: CASSLDPSSGETQYF. CDR3 sequence (DNA): TGTGCCAGCAGCTTAGACCCCAGCTCGGGGGAGACCCAGTACTTC.

This clonotype was detected many times. The chain employs TRBV12-3 or TRBV12-4 and TRBJ1-1; D uncertain. CDR3 length: 14 residues. V was clipped by 3 bases and J by 3 bases, with 11 bases between them. The CDR3 region has the DNA TGTGCCAGCAGTTTCGTCCGAACGCACACTGAAGCTTTCTTT. This encodes CASSFVRTHTEAFF.

This clonotype was seen ten or more times. V is TRBV27 and J is TRBJ1-6; D remains unclear. CDR1 and CDR2 (germline): MNHEY, SMNVEV (reference sequence). The CDR3 length is 14 residues. Deletions cut 5 bases from V and 8 bases from J, with 13 bases between. The CDR3 DNA reads TGTGCCAGCAGTAACCCCAGACCCGATTCACCCCTCCACTTT. As protein: CASSNPRPDSPLHF.

This clonotype was counted ten times or more. The chain carries TRBV20-1 and TRBJ2-2; 9 bases line up with TRBD1. The CDR3 loop spans 15 amino acids. From germline, CDR1 is DFQATT and CDR2 SNEGSKA (reference sequence). V gave up 2 bases and J gave up 4 bases; unmatched junction bases: 5. The CDR3 here is CSARTQGARTGELFF. As DNA, the CDR3 is TGCAGTGCTAGAACACAGGGGGCGCGCACCGGGGAGCTGTTTTTT.

The count of this clonotype is one. V gene TRBV28 combines with J gene TRBJ1-2; possibly TRBD1 for D (6 bases). This CDR3 has 14 residues. Germline CDR1 is MDHEN and CDR2 is SYDVKM. The V end lost 6 bases, the J end lost 7 bases, and 18 bases lay between the germline ends. The CDR3 DNA is TGTGCCAGCAGCCTCGGATTCGGGGGCTCTGGCTACACCTTC. It translates to CASSLGFGGSGYTF.

This chain joins TRBV28 and TRBJ2-7, with no clear D. Germline V CDR1 and CDR2: MDHEN, SYDVKM. Trimming pared 8 bases from V and 5 bases from J, leaving 7 bases between. The CDR3 loop spans 10 amino acids. Written as DNA, the CDR3 is TGTGCCAGCCGATACCACGAGCAGTACTTC. Residues: CASRYHEQYF.

This clonotype was recorded at least ten times. CDR3 nucleotide sequence: TGCAGCGCCGGAAAAATGAACACTGAAGCTTTCTTT. Its translation is CSAGKMNTEAFF. This chain uses TRBV29-1 with TRBJ1-1; no clear D. Between the trimmed V and J ends, which lost 7 bases and 0 bases, there was a span of 9 bases. The CDR3 totals 12 residues. CDR1 is SQVTM, CDR2 ANQGSEA, per germline.

This clonotype was seen ten or more times. The chain employs TRBV15 and TRBJ1-5; 7 bases match TRBD1. V shed 5 bases, J shed 1 base, and the junction held 2 bases outside the gene matches. Germline CDR1 and CDR2: LNHNV and YYDKDF (reference sequence). The length of the CDR3 is 14 residues. The CDR3 loop is CATSRTGSNQPQHF. CDR3 nucleotides: TGTGCCACCAGCCGGACAGGCAGCAATCAGCCCCAGCATTTT.

This clonotype has a count of ten or more. The chain recombines TRBV4-1 with TRBJ1-1; D is ambiguous. Trimming left V 1 base short and J 1 base short, with 7 bases between. The CDR3 is made up of 14 amino acids. Germline loops: CDR1 MGHRA, CDR2 YSYEKL. The CDR3 DNA follows: TGCGCCAGCAGCCAAGGTCCAGGGAACACTGAAGCTTTCTTT. It specifies CASSQGPGNTEAFF.

This chain connects TRBV6-1 to TRBJ1-6; D perhaps matches TRBD1 (6 bases). The CDR3 runs 13 residues. V was pared by 8 bases and J by 5 bases, with 10 bases between. CDR1 and CDR2 from the germline V gene are MNHNS and SASEGT. CDR3 nucleotide sequence: TGTGCCAGCCGCGGGACAAATAATTCACCCCTCCACTTT. It yields the protein CASRGTNNSPLHF.

The chain joins TRBV11-3 to TRBJ2-5; D is uncertain. CDR3 length equals 15 residues. Trimming took 5 bases from V and 1 from J, leaving 14 bases between them. Germline V gene sequence: CDR1 SGHNT, CDR2 YENEEA. The CDR3 loop reads CASSERQNSQETQYF. DNA for the CDR3: TGTGCCAGCAGCGAGAGACAAAACTCCCAAGAGACCCAGTACTTC. Full variable domain (outside the CDR3, taken from reference TRBV11-3 and TRBJ2-5): EAGVVQSPRYKIIEKKQPVAFWCNPISGHNTLYWYLQNLGQGPELLIRYENEEAVDDSQLPKDRFSAERLKGVDSTLKIQPAELGDSAVYLCASSERQNSQETQYFGPGTRLLVL.

This clonotype was observed at least ten times. This sequence joins TRBV6-2 or TRBV6-3 and TRBJ2-5; D is perhaps TRBD2 (6 bases). The length of the CDR3 is 12 residues. V was trimmed by 5 bases and J by 5 bases, leaving 9 bases between them. CDR1 and CDR2 (germline): MNHEY, SVGEGT. The CDR3 sequence is CASSQRAETQYF. The DNA of the CDR3 is TGTGCCAGCAGTCAGCGGGCGGAGACCCAGTACTTC.

The V gene is TRBV7-2, the J gene TRBJ1-1; no definite D call. The CDR3 runs 13 residues. Trimming took off 5 bases at V and 2 bases at J, with 9 bases between the two ends. From germline, CDR1 is SGHTA and CDR2 FQGNSA. The CDR3 spells CASSKIGNTEAFF. The CDR3 nucleotides read TGTGCCAGCAGCAAGATAGGAAACACTGAAGCTTTCTTT.

The genes are TRBV27 and TRBJ1-2; 9 bases are a match to TRBD1. The CDR3 runs to 16 residues. V dropped 4 bases and J dropped 1; count of bases not matched to a gene: 7. The V gene's germline CDR1 is MNHEY and CDR2 SMNVEV (reference sequence). CDR3 bases: TGTGCCAGCAGTTCTCCCCAGGGACAGGGTAACTATGGCTACACCTTC. Translated, it gives CASSSPQGQGNYGYTF.

This clonotype was detected many times. V usage is TRBV20-1 and J usage is TRBJ1-5; 10 bases are a match to TRBD1. CDR1 and CDR2 from the germline V gene are DFQATT and SNEGSKA (reference sequence). CDR3 size: 16 residues. With V trimmed by 4 bases and J by 2 bases, 8 bases remained unmatched. The CDR3 region has the DNA TGCAGTGCTATAACCCGGGACAGGGGTGGCAATCAGCCCCAGCATTTT. This translates into CSAITRDRGGNQPQHF.

This clonotype was picked up many times. The rearrangement links TRBV5-1 to TRBJ2-5; the D is unclear. In germline, CDR1 is SGHRS, CDR2 YFSETQ. The CDR3 has 12 amino acids. Trimming stripped 1 base from V and 5 bases from J, with 6 bases between. In DNA form, the CDR3 reads TGCGCCAGCAGCTTGTCGACGGAGACCCAGTACTTC. It codes for CASSLSTETQYF.

This clonotype was seen ten or more times. The chain is built from TRBV19 and TRBJ2-7, with 7 bases fitting TRBD2. Trimming removed 4 bases from V and 2 bases from J; junction bases left unmatched: 5. Germline V gene sequence: CDR1 LNHDA, CDR2 SQIVND (reference sequence). The CDR3 loop spans 14 amino acids. CDR3 region: CASSTRAGTYEQYF. The CDR3 DNA is TGTGCCAGTAGTACCCGAGCGGGGACCTACGAGCAGTACTTC.